This passage covers 9 T cell receptor beta chains from one sample sequenced in a study of blood T cell repertoires in COVID-19. The repertoire was sequenced with immunoSEQ multiplex PCR; TCRdb's copy has only in-frame clones and lacks some. The sample holds approximately 440,000 clones; 70% to 90% are singletons and the top ten take roughly 12%. The specimen sequenced was peripheral blood. The receptors were gathered from a woman aged 45-65 years with COVID-19, enrolled during active disease.

The rearrangement uses TRBV3-1 (or the pseudogene TRBV3-2) and TRBJ2-3; 10 positions agree with TRBD2. The CDR3 loop spans 16 amino acids. Trimming cost V 4 bases and J 4 bases; bases outside gene matches: 8. Looked up from germline, CDR1 is LGHDT and CDR2 is YNNKEL (reference sequence). The CDR3 sequence is CASSPPSGGVADTQYF. CDR3 coding DNA: TGTGCCAGCAGCCCCCCAAGCGGGGGGGTTGCAGATACGCAGTATTTT.

In its sample, this clone was seen a few times. The chain has TRBV27 and TRBJ1-2, with D perhaps matching TRBD1 (6 bases). Deletions cut 5 bases from V and 1 base from J, with 11 bases between. CDR3 length: 14 amino acids. Germline V gives CDR1 MNHEY, CDR2 SMNVEV (reference sequence). CDR3 amino acids: CASSPRDNNYGYTF. The CDR3 DNA reads TGTGCCAGCAGTCCCCGGGACAATAACTATGGCTACACCTTC.

V is TRBV12-3 or TRBV12-4 and J is TRBJ1-2; the match to TRBD1 covers 7 bases. CDR3 size: 13 residues. Germline trimming cut 5 bases from V and 6 bases from J; bases unmatched to any gene: 6. Written as DNA, the CDR3 is TGTGCCAGCAGTCCCCGACAGGGAGATGGCTACACCTTC. Protein: CASSPRQGDGYTF.

The chain's CDR3 is CASSRQDGNQPQHF. CDR3 sequence (DNA): TGCGCCAGCAGCCGACAGGATGGCAATCAGCCCCAGCATTTT. The chain carries TRBV4-1 and TRBJ1-5; possible D gene TRBD1, 6 bases. Germline-derived CDR1 and CDR2 are MGHRA and YSYEKL. This CDR3 has 14 amino acids. Trimming removed 4 bases from V and 2 bases from J, with 9 bases in between.

V is TRBV30 and J is TRBJ2-2; 8 bases line up with TRBD2. The CDR3 runs to 14 residues. Germline values: CDR1 GTSNPN, CDR2 SVGIG (reference sequence). The junction had 2 bases not matched to a gene; V was cut back by 4 bases and J by 1 base. This CDR3 reads CAWISGGNTGELFF. The CDR3 DNA reads as TGTGCCTGGATAAGCGGGGGGAACACCGGGGAGCTGTTTTTT. The complete variable domain, with remaining parts taken from reference TRBV30 and TRBJ2-2, reads SQTIHQWPATLVQPVGSPLSLECTVEGTSNPNLYWYRQAAGRGLQLLFYSVGIGQISSEVPQNLSASRPQDRQFILSSKKLLLSDSGFYLCAWISGGNTGELFFGEGSRLTVL.

This clone was seen once. The chain joins TRBV5-1 to TRBJ2-7; perhaps TRBD1 as D (6 bases). This CDR3 region has 16 residues. CDR1 SGHRS and CDR2 YFSETQ come from the germline V gene. V was pared by 5 bases and J by 6 bases, with 24 bases between. The CDR3: CASSQSAGDRRPEQYF. The CDR3 bases are TGCGCCAGCAGTCAGTCCGCAGGAGACAGGCGGCCCGAGCAGTACTTC.

V usage is TRBV9 and J usage is TRBJ2-2; 11 bases map to TRBD2. This CDR3 spans 16 amino acids. Germline V CDR1 and CDR2: SGDLS, YYNGEE. V lost 4 bases to trimming and J lost 5 bases; unmatched junction nucleotides: 7. The CDR3 here is CASSLSTSGGTGELFF. The CDR3 nucleotides are TGTGCCAGCAGCCTGAGTACTAGCGGGGGAACCGGGGAGCTGTTTTTT.

Here the CDR3 reads CASSFRGPDTQYF. The CDR3 DNA follows: TGTGCCAGTAGTTTCAGGGGGCCCGATACGCAGTATTTT. The chain carries TRBV19 and TRBJ2-3, with TRBD1 matching over 8 bases. The CDR3 runs to 13 residues. J gave up 6 bases and V 5 bases, and 4 bases lay outside the gene matches. Germline V gene lookup returns CDR1 LNHDA and CDR2 SQIVND (reference sequence).

The genes are TRBV6-5 and TRBJ2-1; 7 nucleotides match TRBD2. The CDR3 length is 16 residues. Looked up from germline, CDR1 is MNHEY and CDR2 is SVGAGI. V trimming: 2 bases; J trimming: 14 bases; junction bases outside the gene matches: 18. CDR3 DNA sequence: TGTGCCAGCAGTTACAAGGGAGGGGTATTAAAAGGGAAGAAGTTCTTC. It is translated as CASSYKGGVLKGKKFF.